A single sample gave rise to the 10 T cell receptor beta chains below, sequenced in a study of blood T cell repertoires in COVID-19. TCRdb keeps only in-frame clones here, not all; method: immunoSEQ multiplex PCR. The data hold some 200,000 clones, with more than 75% observed a single time. The sample comprised peripheral blood. These receptors were obtained from a man aged 35 to 55 with active or convalescent COVID-19.

The V and J genes are TRBV21-1 and TRBJ1-4; the table names TRBD1, a call not compared with the DNA. TRBV21-1 is a listed pseudogene. CDR3 length: 19 amino acids. The CDR3 here is CASSKDQDSTAPTNEKLFF. The CDR3 coding sequence is TGTGCCAGCAGCAAAGATCAGGACAGTACGGCCCCAACTAATGAAAAACTGTTTTTT.

This clone was counted once. The chain uses TRBV23-1 and TRBJ1-5; 7 bases align to TRBD1. TRBV23-1 is treated as an ORF (open reading frame) with a function not yet certain. The CDR3 has 15 residues. V was clipped by 0 bases and J by 5 bases; unmatched bases: 4. The CDR3 reads CASSQSTGWDQPQHF. DNA of the CDR3: TGCGCCAGCAGTCAATCGACAGGGTGGGATCAGCCCCAGCATTTT.

This chain joins TRBV30 and TRBJ2-2; D gene unclear. Trimming left V 2 bases short and J 7 bases short, with 14 bases between. Germline V lookup: CDR1 GTSNPN, CDR2 SVGIG (reference sequence). The CDR3 is 14 residues long. The CDR3 DNA sequence: TGTGCCTGGAGTCCCCTTCAGGCTTACGGGGAGCTGTTTTTT. It encodes CAWSPLQAYGELFF.

This sequence joins TRBV9 and TRBJ2-1; 8 positions agree with TRBD1. V shed 0 bases, J shed 8 bases, and the junction held 7 bases outside the gene matches. The germline V gene has CDR1 SGDLS and CDR2 YYNGEE. The CDR3 contains 15 residues. CDR3 amino acids: CASSVGGQGADEQFF. In DNA form, the CDR3 reads TGTGCCAGCAGCGTAGGTGGACAGGGAGCCGATGAGCAGTTCTTC.

This chain links TRBV21-1 with TRBJ2-7; the table gives TRBD2 as D, unverified against the DNA. TRBV21-1 is annotated as a pseudogene. The CDR3 covers 17 residues. The CDR3 coding sequence is TGTGCCAGCAGCAAAGGGTGGACTAGCGGGGCCAACTACGAGCAGTACTTC. This encodes CASSKGWTSGANYEQYF.

V usage is TRBV27 and J usage is TRBJ2-7; 8 bases map to TRBD2. V lost 10 bases to trimming and J lost 6 bases; unmatched junction nucleotides: 8. Germline V gene lookup returns CDR1 MNHEY and CDR2 SMNVEV (reference sequence). The CDR3 covers 12 residues. The CDR3 DNA is TGTGCCACCGATAGCGGGATCCGCGAGCAGTACTTC. Amino acid sequence: CATDSGIREQYF.

This clone has just a few counts. This rearrangement joins TRBV30 to TRBJ2-3; possibly TRBD1 for D (5 bases). The germline V gene has CDR1 GTSNPN and CDR2 SVGIG (reference sequence). The V gene lost 0 bases and the J gene lost 8 bases, with 6 bases spanning the gap. The CDR3 loop spans 11 amino acids. The CDR3 sequence is CAWSVRGTQYF. The DNA of the CDR3 is TGTGCCTGGAGTGTAAGGGGTACGCAGTATTTT.

This chain links TRBV5-1 with TRBJ1-2; 9 bases agree with TRBD1. This CDR3 contains 13 residues. Trimming cost V 4 bases and J 4 bases; bases outside gene matches: 2. The germline CDR1 and CDR2 sequences are SGHRS and YFSETQ. The CDR3 here is CASSQDRGYGYTF. The CDR3 DNA is TGCGCCAGCAGCCAGGACAGGGGCTATGGCTACACCTTC.

The rearrangement joins TRBV7-6 to TRBJ2-1, with 8 bases that match TRBD2. There are 19 residues in the CDR3. The V gene's germline CDR1 is SGHVS and CDR2 FNYEAQ. J lost 7 bases, V lost 5 bases, and 22 bases had no gene match. For the CDR3, the DNA is TGTGCCAGCAGCAAAAAGGAAGCGGGGGAGCTGACTGCTTATAATGAGCAGTTCTTC. It translates to CASSKKEAGELTAYNEQFF.

V and J are TRBV19 and TRBJ2-6, with D perhaps matching TRBD1 (6 bases). The CDR3 runs to 15 residues. Trimming removed 4 bases from V and 4 bases from J, with 11 bases in between. The germline CDR1 and CDR2 sequences are LNHDA and SQIVND (reference sequence). CDR3: CASSTQGVGANVLTF. The CDR3 bases are TGTGCCAGTAGTACACAGGGAGTGGGGGCCAACGTCCTGACTTTC.